Listed here are 2 T cell receptor beta chains from one sample, sequenced in a study of cytomegalovirus exposure and HLA in healthy donors (dated by TCRdb to 2016 to 2017). Libraries were prepared through the immunoSEQ multiplex PCR assay. The multiplex PCR relied on a mix of 60 forward primers for TCR Vbeta segments and 13 reverse primers for TCR Jbeta segments. Here the immuneACCESS table is served through TCRdb, limited to in-frame sequences with V and J called. Missing clones are a known gap in these copies; in checked studies unresolved V genes cover under half, and the rest lacks a known reason. The sample table records 140,000 or so clones; approximately 80% of these occur just once. Over 1.5% of the sample is taken by the ten largest. Sequenced: PBMCs. These receptor sequences come from a man between 40 and 49 years old in good health and CMV-seronegative.

The chain has TRBV28 and TRBJ2-5; 7 positions agree with TRBD1. Germline V CDR1 and CDR2: MDHEN, SYDVKM. This CDR3 has 15 amino acids. J gave up 2 bases and V 4 bases, and 7 bases lay outside the gene matches. The CDR3 region is CASSSPDRRQETQYF. As DNA, the CDR3 is TGTGCCAGCAGTTCGCCGGACAGGAGACAAGAGACCCAGTACTTC.

This clone was observed a single time. J is TRBJ2-1 and V is TRBV12-5, with 8 bases aligning to TRBD2. Germline V gives CDR1 LGHNT, CDR2 FRNRAP. V lost 0 bases to trimming and J lost 0 bases; unmatched junction nucleotides: 10. CDR3 length equals 19 residues. The CDR3 spells CASGLVYGSGALSYNEQFF. The DNA of the CDR3 is TGTGCTAGTGGTTTGGTATATGGTAGCGGGGCCCTCTCCTACAATGAGCAGTTCTTC.